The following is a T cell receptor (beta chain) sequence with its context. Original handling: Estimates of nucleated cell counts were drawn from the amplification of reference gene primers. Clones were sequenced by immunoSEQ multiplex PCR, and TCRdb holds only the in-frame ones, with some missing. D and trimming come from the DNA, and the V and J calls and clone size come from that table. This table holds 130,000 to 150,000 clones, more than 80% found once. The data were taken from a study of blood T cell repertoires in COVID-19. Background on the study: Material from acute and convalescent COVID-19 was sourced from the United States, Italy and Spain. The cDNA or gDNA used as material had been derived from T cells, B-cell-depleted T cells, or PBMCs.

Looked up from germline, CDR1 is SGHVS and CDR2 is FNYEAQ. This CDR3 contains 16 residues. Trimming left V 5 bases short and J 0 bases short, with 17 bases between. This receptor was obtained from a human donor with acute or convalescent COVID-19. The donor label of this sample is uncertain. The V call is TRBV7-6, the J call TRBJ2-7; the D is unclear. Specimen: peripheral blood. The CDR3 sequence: CASSPSDSRGSYEQYF. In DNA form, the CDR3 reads TGTGCCAGCAGCCCATCTGACTCCCGCGGCTCCTACGAGCAGTACTTC.